The rows below give T cell receptor beta chains drawn from one sample of a study of cytomegalovirus exposure and HLA in healthy donors. Sequencing was performed with immunoSEQ multiplex PCR; in TCRdb, only in-frame clones are kept and a portion is missing. The sample yields about 90,000 clones, just under 70% seen once. Sequenced sample: PBMCs. Source of these receptors: a woman between 45 and 65 years old in good health and CMV-seropositive. Both conserved end residues are part of each CDR3. Fields, in order: clone size, J gene, V gene, D gene, CDR3 protein, CDR3 DNA. The D gene is left open where the match is weak. Rows give clone size only sometimes, using once, few, many, or a class for an expanded clone.

once	TRBJ2-1	TRBV7-9	TRBD2	CASRSSGPPYNEQFF	TGTGCCAGCAGATCTAGCGGACCCCCCTACAATGAGCAGTTCTTC
few	TRBJ1-4	TRBV5-8	-	CASSLPQGGEKLFF	TGTGCCAGCAGCTTGCCGCAGGGTGGAGAAAAACTGTTTTTT
few	TRBJ2-7	TRBV5-4	TRBD1	CASSMEGDRGRYEQYF	TGTGCCAGCAGCATGGAAGGGGACAGGGGGCGCTACGAGCAGTACTTC
-	TRBJ2-1	TRBV5-4	-	CASSLRTSGQFF	TGTGCCAGCAGCCTGAGGACAAGTGGGCAGTTCTTC
-	TRBJ2-7	TRBV7-9	TRBD2	CASSAYGFSGNYEQYF	TGTGCCAGCAGCGCATATGGGTTTAGCGGGAACTACGAGCAGTACTTC
once	TRBJ2-1	TRBV5-6	-	CASSLVGGNEQFF	TGTGCCAGCAGCTTGGTAGGAGGGAATGAGCAGTTCTTC
-	TRBJ1-5	TRBV19	-	CASSTDRNQPQHF	TGTGCCAGTAGTACCGACAGAAATCAGCCCCAGCATTTT
-	TRBJ2-2	TRBV11-2	-	CASSRGTGDTGELFF	TGTGCCAGCAGCCGCGGGACTGGTGACACCGGGGAGCTGTTTTTT
once	TRBJ1-1	TRBV5-8	-	CASSYSGDLNTEAFF	TGTGCCAGCAGTTACTCGGGGGATTTAAACACTGAAGCTTTCTTT
few	TRBJ2-1	TRBV7-2	-	CASSPTSDSYGEQFF	TGTGCCAGCAGCCCTACCTCCGACTCCTACGGGGAGCAGTTCTTC
-	TRBJ1-5	TRBV11-2	-	CASSLGRGNQPQHF	TGTGCCAGCAGCTTAGGGCGGGGCAATCAGCCCCAGCATTTT
-	TRBJ2-3	TRBV28	-	CASSSLATDTQYF	TGTGCCAGCAGTTCGTTAGCCACAGATACGCAGTATTTT
-	TRBJ1-1	TRBV4-1	-	CASSAQGIANTEAFF	TGCGCCAGCAGCGCGCAGGGAATCGCGAACACTGAAGCTTTCTTT
few	TRBJ2-6	TRBV7-9	-	CASSSSSGANVLTF	TGTGCCAGCAGCAGTAGCTCTGGGGCCAACGTCCTGACTTTC
few	TRBJ1-4	TRBV4-1	TRBD1	CASSQGRTGDEKLFF	TGCGCCAGCAGCCAAGGGAGGACAGGGGATGAAAAACTGTTTTTT
-	TRBJ2-2	TRBV7-5	-	CVRSPKGLAGNNRESGELFF	TGTGTCAGAAGCCCCAAGGGACTAGCGGGAAATAACAGGGAGTCCGGGGAGCTGTTTTTT
-	TRBJ2-1	TRBV7-9	TRBD2	CASSRNAGTSDNEQFF	TGTGCCAGCAGTAGAAATGCCGGGACTAGCGACAATGAGCAGTTCTTC
once	TRBJ2-1	TRBV29-1	-	CSVDRGSIPFF	TGCAGCGTTGACAGGGGTTCGATCCCGTTCTTC